This is a list of T cell receptor beta chains from one sample in a study of T-cell reconstitution after alpha-beta-depleted transplantation in children. TCRdb called the PCR reads again in MiXCR, with one record for every CDR3 protein. The data hold approximately 1,000,000 distinct CDR3 sequences, with around 30% observed a single time. The source was PBMCs, mostly from graft donor cells, collected 360 days after TCRalphabeta/CD19-depleted stem cell transplant. These receptors were obtained from a boy in the first two years of life who had a stem cell transplant for SCID, so the T cells may come from the graft donor. Both conserved end residues are part of each CDR3. A D gene is named only where the DNA matches it firmly. Size tells how often a clone was seen (once, few, many) or the class of an expanded clone, and some rows leave it out.

TRBV18,14,.,.,TRBJ1-2,CASSPLKGIYGYTF,TGTGCCAGCTCACCACTGAAGGGAATCTATGGCTACACCTTC
TRBV9,15,.,.,TRBJ2-7,CASSISPGSTYEQYF,TGTGCCAGCAGCATCAGCCCGGGCTCCACCTACGAGCAGTACTTC
TRBV20-1,15,TRBD1,few,TRBJ1-1,CSARDTGVGGTEAFF,TGCAGTGCTAGAGATACAGGGGTGGGAGGGACTGAAGCTTTCTTT
TRBV7-9,14,TRBD1,many,TRBJ2-7,CASSLTGQRYEQYF,TGTGCCAGCAGCTTAACGGGACAGAGATACGAGCAGTACTTC
TRBV7-9,13,.,.,TRBJ1-2,CASSLPGGGGYTF,TGTGCCAGCAGCTTACCCGGCGGAGGGGGCTACACCTTC
TRBV10-3,18,TRBD1,few,TRBJ2-2,CAIYPGTVLPVFTGELFF,TGTGCCATTTACCCCGGGACAGTCCTCCCCGTGTTCACCGGGGAGCTGTTTTTT
TRBV12-3/TRBV12-4,14,.,.,TRBJ1-1,CASSFPGRNTEAFF,TGTGCCAGCAGTTTCCCGGGACGGAACACTGAAGCTTTCTTT
TRBV10-3,15,TRBD1,.,TRBJ1-6,CAISETGFYGSPLHF,TGTGCCATCAGCGAGACAGGGTTTTATGGATCACCCCTCCACTTT
TRBV12-3/TRBV12-4,14,.,few,TRBJ1-1,CASSGQGRTTEAFF,TGTGCCAGCAGTGGGCAGGGGAGGACCACTGAAGCTTTCTTT
TRBV19,15,.,.,TRBJ2-1,CASSIRRGAYNEQFF,TGTGCCAGTAGTATACGACGGGGAGCCTACAATGAGCAGTTCTTC
TRBV20-1,14,.,.,TRBJ1-1,CSAHSIWEDHEAFF,TGCAGTGCTCACTCTATATGGGAAGATCATGAAGCTTTCTTT
TRBV7-9,15,TRBD2,.,TRBJ2-3,CASSRGDLGTDTQYF,TGTGCCAGCAGCCGGGGGGACCTAGGGACAGATACGCAGTATTTT
TRBV7-9,15,.,many,TRBJ1-1,CASSLYQGLNTEAFF,TGTGCCAGCAGCTTATACCAGGGATTGAACACTGAAGCTTTCTTT
TRBV4-1,15,.,.,TRBJ2-3,CASTTTAGITDTQYF,TGCGCCAGCACCACGACGGCGGGGATTACAGATACGCAGTATTTT
TRBV14,14,.,once,TRBJ2-1,CASSHHGVGNEQFF,TGTGCCAGCAGCCACCATGGGGTAGGCAATGAGCAGTTCTTC
TRBV7-9,14,.,few,TRBJ1-1,CASSLGVLLTEAFF,TGTGCCAGCAGCTTAGGGGTTCTACTCACTGAAGCTTTCTTT
TRBV11-1,18,.,.,TRBJ2-4,CASSPKEGDIIAKNIQYF,TGTGCCAGCAGCCCGAAGGAGGGTGACATTATAGCCAAAAACATTCAGTACTTC
TRBV29-1,12,.,.,TRBJ2-3,CSVEISSDTQYF,TGCAGCGTTGAGATCAGCTCAGATACGCAGTATTTT
TRBV12-3/TRBV12-4,14,.,.,TRBJ2-1,CARDRSESYNEQFF,TGTGCCAGGGACCGAAGCGAGTCCTACAATGAGCAGTTCTTC
TRBV28,13,.,few,TRBJ2-1,CASSLQASPEQFF,TGTGCCAGCAGTCTTCAGGCCTCCCCCGAGCAGTTCTTC
TRBV5-6,16,.,few,TRBJ2-7,CASSLDRGRGAYEQYF,TGTGCCAGCAGCTTGGACAGGGGGCGGGGGGCCTACGAGCAGTACTTC
TRBV5-1,15,TRBD1,.,TRBJ2-7,CASSLAGQGVDEQYF,TGCGCCAGCAGCTTGGCTGGACAGGGGGTCGACGAGCAGTACTTC
TRBV12-3/TRBV12-4,15,.,.,TRBJ1-2,CASSAPGGKAVGYTF,TGTGCCAGCAGTGCCCCGGGGGGTAAAGCGGTAGGCTACACCTTC
TRBV5-1,14,.,few,TRBJ1-1,CASSLAVVGTEAFF,TGCGCCAGCAGCTTGGCAGTAGTGGGCACTGAAGCTTTCTTT
TRBV5-1,15,.,.,TRBJ2-3,CASSRVGSSTDTQYF,TGCGCCAGCAGCCGGGTCGGGAGTTCCACAGATACGCAGTATTTT
TRBV2,15,.,few,TRBJ2-1,CASSVPAGVYYEQFF,TGTGCCAGCAGTGTCCCGGCAGGGGTATACTATGAGCAGTTCTTC
TRBV7-8,14,TRBD2,few,TRBJ2-1,CASSPRGTKNEQFF,TGTGCCAGCAGCCCCCGAGGGACTAAAAATGAGCAGTTCTTC
TRBV28,13,TRBD1,.,TRBJ2-7,CASSKGQTYEQYF,TGTGCCAGCAGCAAGGGACAGACCTACGAGCAGTACTTC
TRBV12-3/TRBV12-4,18,TRBD1,few,TRBJ2-7,CASSTDRGFGLAPYEQYF,TGTGCCAGCAGTACGGACAGGGGATTCGGTTTGGCTCCCTACGAGCAGTACTTC
TRBV4-1,14,.,few,TRBJ2-2,CASSQFAGTGELFF,TGCGCCAGCAGCCAATTCGCGGGGACCGGGGAGCTGTTTTTT
TRBV20-1,14,TRBD2,once,TRBJ2-7,CSASGPGGDDEQYF,TGCAGTGCTAGCGGGCCGGGGGGAGATGACGAGCAGTACTTC